This passage covers 25 T cell receptor beta chains from one sample sequenced in a study of shared T cell receptors in the human thymus. Some clones are missing from TCRdb's copy, which holds only in-frame ones; the method was immunoSEQ multiplex PCR. This table holds about 710,000 clones, about 87% found once. These records were also assigned to another study, of human thymus T cells.

The sample taken for sequencing was thymocytes. These receptors originate from a boy younger than two with a congenital heart defect.

This chain links TRBV10-3 with TRBJ1-5; TRBD1 matches 10 bases. The V segment lost 10 bases and the J segment 8 bases; nucleotides outside the gene matches: 8. This CDR3 contains 13 residues. The germline gives CDR1 ENHRY, CDR2 SYGVKD. CDR3 DNA: TGTGCCACAAGACAGGGGGCGTGGAAGCCCCAGCATTTT. Its translation: CATRQGAWKPQHF.

This clone was observed a single time. V is TRBV7-2 and J is TRBJ2-1; 9 positions agree with TRBD2. Germline V CDR1 and CDR2: SGHTA, FQGNSA. V dropped 1 base and J dropped 6; count of bases not matched to a gene: 10. The CDR3 has 17 residues. The DNA of the CDR3 is TGTGCCAGCAGCTTAGTGTCGCGGGAGGGCCCCGGCAATGAGCAGTTCTTC. The encoded protein is CASSLVSREGPGNEQFF.

This chain links TRBV7-6 with TRBJ2-2; 8 bases are a match to TRBD2. Trimming removed 4 bases from V and 5 bases from J; junction bases left unmatched: 6. This CDR3 spans 15 amino acids. Germline V CDR1 and CDR2: SGHVS, FNYEAQ. CDR3 amino acids: CASSSREVGTGELFF. DNA for the CDR3: TGTGCCAGCAGCTCGCGGGAGGTGGGAACCGGGGAGCTGTTTTTT.

With regard to this clone: The junction departs from germline at one end; a sequencing error may be responsible. V and J are TRBV7-7 and TRBJ1-4; tentatively, D is TRBD1 (5 bases). The CDR3 consists of 13 residues. Germline V gene data show CDR1 as SSHAT and CDR2 as FNYEAQ (reference sequence). CDR3 sequence reads: CASSLRVGEKLFF. CDR3 sequence (DNA): TGTGCTAGCAGCCTCAGGGTTGGTGAAAAACTGTTTTTT.

The gene calls are TRBV7-8 and TRBJ1-5; D may be TRBD1 (5 bases). Germline CDR1 is SGHVS and CDR2 is FQNEAQ. V was cut by 1 base and J by 0 bases, with 7 bases left in between. The CDR3 is 15 amino acids. CDR3 nucleotides: TGTGCCAGCAGCTTAGAAGACAGTAGCAATCAGCCCCAGCATTTT. This translates into CASSLEDSSNQPQHF.

This clone was counted a single time. The rearrangement joins TRBV27 to TRBJ1-6; perhaps TRBD1 as D (5 bases). The germline V and J ends were trimmed by 6 bases and 0 bases, with 18 bases remaining between them. Germline V gives CDR1 MNHEY, CDR2 SMNVEV (reference sequence). This CDR3 is 18 amino acids long. The CDR3 protein is CASSPGGQVSSYNSPLHF. In DNA form, the CDR3 reads TGTGCCAGCAGCCCGGGGGGTCAGGTGAGCTCCTATAATTCACCCCTCCACTTT.

The chain recombines TRBV13 with TRBJ1-1; D gene ambiguous. Germline-derived CDR1 and CDR2 are PRHDT and FYEKMQ (reference sequence). The CDR3 is made up of 13 amino acids. Trimming took off 10 bases at V and 2 bases at J, with 14 bases between the two ends. CDR3 in amino acids: CAIYQTGNTEAFF. CDR3 nucleotide sequence: TGTGCCATCTACCAGACGGGAAACACTGAAGCTTTCTTT.

V and J are TRBV30 and TRBJ2-5, with a tentative D call TRBD1 (5 bases). The germline gives CDR1 GTSNPN, CDR2 SVGIG (reference sequence). The CDR3 contains 14 residues. Trimming removed 3 bases at V and 2 bases at J, with 13 bases between. The CDR3 sequence: CAWRAQGRQETQYF. CDR3 in DNA: TGTGCCTGGAGAGCCCAGGGCCGGCAAGAGACCCAGTACTTC.

This clone occurred once. The chain has TRBV29-1 and TRBJ1-2; no clear D. The germline V gene has CDR1 SQVTM and CDR2 ANQGSEA. The CDR3 is made up of 12 amino acids. V was cut by 6 bases and J by 8 bases, with 16 bases left in between. CDR3 coding DNA: TGCAGCGTAGGGCGGGGTATAGGAGGCTACACCTTC. As protein: CSVGRGIGGYTF.

The rearrangement links TRBV6-5 to TRBJ2-1; the D gene is possibly TRBD1 (6 bases). V was clipped by 6 bases and J by 6 bases, with 15 bases between them. The germline CDR1 and CDR2 sequences are MNHEY and SVGAGI. The CDR3 covers 14 residues. The CDR3 is CASSLKTGSNEQFF. For the CDR3, the DNA is TGTGCCAGCAGCCTAAAAACAGGGTCCAATGAGCAGTTCTTC.

This clone was recorded only once. The V call is TRBV4-1, the J call TRBJ1-1, with 10 bases identical to TRBD1. The length of the CDR3 is 16 residues. After removal of 3 bases from V and 3 bases from J, the junction contained 7 bases not matched to a gene. Germline V gene data show CDR1 as MGHRA and CDR2 as YSYEKL. In nucleotides, the CDR3 is TGCGCCAGCAGCCATCCGGGACAGGGGAAAGACACTGAAGCTTTCTTT. Protein product: CASSHPGQGKDTEAFF.

This clone was observed a few times. CDR3 in amino acids: CASSPDSPSYEQYF. The CDR3 DNA is TGCGCCAGCAGCCCGGACAGCCCCTCCTACGAGCAGTACTTC. The chain has TRBV4-3 and TRBJ2-7; D is perhaps TRBD1 (6 bases). Trimming shortened V by 4 bases and J by 0 bases, and 10 bases separated the two germline ends. CDR1 is LGHNA and CDR2 is YSLEER in the germline V gene. The CDR3 loop spans 14 amino acids.

The chain has TRBV25-1 and TRBJ2-7, with 12 nucleotides matching TRBD1. V shed 7 bases and J 0 bases; nucleotides not matched to a gene: 4. The V gene's germline CDR1 is MGHDK and CDR2 SYGVNS. CDR3 size: 15 residues. The CDR3 sequence is CASTPGQGASYEQYF. CDR3 DNA: TGTGCCAGCACTCCGGGACAGGGGGCCTCCTACGAGCAGTACTTC.

The chain combines TRBV2 with TRBJ2-7; the match to TRBD1 covers 11 bases. After removal of 6 bases from V and 5 bases from J, the junction contained 15 bases not matched to a gene. CDR1 and CDR2 (germline): SNHLY, FYNNEI. CDR3 length equals 17 residues. This chain's CDR3 is CASRDRGLGQGRDEQYF. In nucleotides, the CDR3 is TGTGCCAGCAGGGACAGGGGGCTGGGACAGGGTCGGGACGAGCAGTACTTC.

The V and J genes are TRBV6-1 and TRBJ1-3, with D perhaps matching TRBD1 (6 bases). This CDR3 comprises 15 residues. V was pared by 5 bases and J by 0 bases, with 11 bases between. The V gene's germline CDR1 is MNHNS and CDR2 SASEGT. The CDR3 loop reads CASSNTGSSGNTIYF. For the CDR3, the DNA is TGTGCCAGCAGTAATACAGGGAGCTCTGGAAACACCATATATTTT.

The chain joins TRBV9 to TRBJ2-1; TRBD2 matches at 8 bases. The CDR3 covers 17 residues. V lost 4 bases, J lost 0 bases, and 9 bases stayed unmatched. The germline CDR1 and CDR2 sequences are SGDLS and YYNGEE. This CDR3 is CASSSRGGTSSYNEQFF. The CDR3 DNA follows: TGTGCCAGCAGCTCCCGGGGGGGGACAAGCTCCTACAATGAGCAGTTCTTC.

This chain connects TRBV15 to TRBJ2-1, with 13 positions matching TRBD2. This CDR3 contains 15 residues. Germline CDR1 reads LNHNV; CDR2 reads YYDKDF (reference sequence). V was pared by 4 bases and J by 6 bases, with 3 bases of the junction left unmatched. The CDR3 DNA follows: TGTGCCACCAGCATAGGGACTAGCGGGATCAATGAGCAGTTCTTC. This translates into CATSIGTSGINEQFF. The full variable domain, with the rest looked up from reference TRBV15 and TRBJ2-1, is DAMVIQNPRYQVTQFGKPVTLSCSQTLNHNVMYWYQQKSSQAPKLLFHYYDKDFNNEADTPDNFQSRRPNTSFCFLDIRSPGLGDTAMYLCATSIGTSGINEQFFGPGTRLTVL.

The V call is TRBV28, the J call TRBJ2-4; 12 nucleotides agree with TRBD2. Trimming at V came to 5 bases and at J to 2 bases, leaving 16 bases not matched to a gene. The CDR3 has 20 amino acids. Germline-derived CDR1 and CDR2 are MDHEN and SYDVKM. The DNA of the CDR3 is TGTGCCAGCAGTATCCCGTCTAGCGGGGGGGCCACCTGGTCCAAAAACATTCAGTACTTC. This translates into CASSIPSSGGATWSKNIQYF.

The rearrangement links TRBV18 to TRBJ1-5; a possible D gene is TRBD1 (6 bases). With 7 bases removed from V and 0 bases from J, the gap between germline ends came to 22 bases. The V gene's germline CDR1 is KGHSH and CDR2 LQKENI. CDR3 length: 18 residues. The CDR3 region has the DNA TGTGCCAGCTTTCACACAGAAGACAGGACATATAGCAATCAGCCCCAGCATTTT. Amino acid sequence: CASFHTEDRTYSNQPQHF.

The chain combines TRBV6-1 with TRBJ2-3; D unresolved. Trimming pared 2 bases from V and 5 bases from J, leaving 2 bases between. This CDR3 contains 11 residues. From germline, CDR1 is MNHNS and CDR2 SASEGT. CDR3 region: CASSELDTQYF. CDR3 nucleotides: TGTGCCAGCAGTGAACTAGATACGCAGTATTTT.

The DNA for the CDR3 is TGTGCCAGCAGCTTGTATAGGCCCCGGGGTAATGAAAAACTGTTTTTT. It codes for CASSLYRPRGNEKLFF. The chain uses TRBV5-6 and TRBJ1-4; D is ambiguous. Trimming took 1 base from V and 4 from J, leaving 14 bases between them. This CDR3 spans 16 amino acids. CDR1 is SGHDT and CDR2 is YYEEEE in the germline V gene.

This clone appeared a single time. The chain is built from TRBV6-5 and TRBJ1-4; TRBD1 is a possible D gene (5 bases). CDR3 length: 15 residues. Trimming took off 4 bases at V and 4 bases at J, with 13 bases between the two ends. The germline CDR1 and CDR2 sequences are MNHEY and SVGAGI. The DNA for the CDR3 is TGTGCCAGCAGTTCTCCGACAGACCATAATGAAAAACTGTTTTTT. It codes for CASSSPTDHNEKLFF.

The V call is TRBV28, the J call TRBJ1-5; D remains unclear. V gave up 8 bases and J gave up 11 bases, with 28 bases separating them. There are 16 residues in the CDR3. The germline gives CDR1 MDHEN, CDR2 SYDVKM. The CDR3 region is CASCTSPQAPSQSQHF. DNA for the CDR3: TGTGCCAGCTGCACGTCGCCCCAGGCCCCAAGCCAGTCCCAGCATTTT.

This chain joins TRBV6-5 and TRBJ1-1; no firm D call. V was clipped by 3 bases and J by 3 bases, with 17 bases between them. The length of the CDR3 is 16 residues. CDR1 is MNHEY and CDR2 is SVGAGI in the germline V gene. CDR3 DNA: TGTGCCAGCAGTTATTTCCTAACCCCGAGGGACACTGAAGCTTTCTTT. The encoded protein is CASSYFLTPRDTEAFF.

The V gene is TRBV7-2, the J gene TRBJ2-5, with 7 bases aligning to TRBD2. Losses at the gene ends were 7 bases for V and 0 bases for J; bases not matched to a gene: 5. The germline V gene encodes CDR1 SGHTA and CDR2 FQGNSA. CDR3 length: 14 amino acids. CDR3 loop: CASIGGRDQETQYF. The DNA of the CDR3 is TGTGCCAGCATTGGCGGGAGAGACCAAGAGACCCAGTACTTC.